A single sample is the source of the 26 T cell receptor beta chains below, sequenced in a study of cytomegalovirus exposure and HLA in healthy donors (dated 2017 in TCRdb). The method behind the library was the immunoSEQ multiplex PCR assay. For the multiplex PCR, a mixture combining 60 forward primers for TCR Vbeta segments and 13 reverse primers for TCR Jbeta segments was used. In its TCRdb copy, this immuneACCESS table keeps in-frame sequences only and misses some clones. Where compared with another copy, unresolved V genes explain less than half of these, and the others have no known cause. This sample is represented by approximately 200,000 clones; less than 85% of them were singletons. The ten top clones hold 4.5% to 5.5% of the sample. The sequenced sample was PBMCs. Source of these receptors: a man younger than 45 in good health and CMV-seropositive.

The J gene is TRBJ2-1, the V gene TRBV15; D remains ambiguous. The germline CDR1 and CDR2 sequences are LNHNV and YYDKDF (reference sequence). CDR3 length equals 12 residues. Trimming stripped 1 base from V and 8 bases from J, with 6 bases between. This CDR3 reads CATSRVSDEQFF. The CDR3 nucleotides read TGTGCCACCAGCAGAGTTTCGGATGAGCAGTTCTTC.

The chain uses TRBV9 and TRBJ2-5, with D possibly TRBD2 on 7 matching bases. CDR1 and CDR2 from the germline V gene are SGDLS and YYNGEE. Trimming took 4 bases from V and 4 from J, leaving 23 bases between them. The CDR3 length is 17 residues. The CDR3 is CASSSGRGGPQAETQYF. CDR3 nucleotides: TGTGCCAGCAGCTCTGGGAGGGGGGGCCCTCAGGCAGAGACCCAGTACTTC.

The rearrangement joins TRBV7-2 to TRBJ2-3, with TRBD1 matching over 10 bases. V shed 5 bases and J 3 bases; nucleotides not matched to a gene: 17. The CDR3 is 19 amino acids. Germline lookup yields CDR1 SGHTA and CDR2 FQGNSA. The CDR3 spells CASSPTKNRDRGNTDTQYF. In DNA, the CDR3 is TGTGCCAGCAGCCCAACCAAAAACCGGGACAGGGGAAATACAGATACGCAGTATTTT.

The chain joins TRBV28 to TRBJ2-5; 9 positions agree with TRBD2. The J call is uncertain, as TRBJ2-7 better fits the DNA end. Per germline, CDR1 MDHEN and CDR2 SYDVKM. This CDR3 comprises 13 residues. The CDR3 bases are TGTGCCAGCAGGAGGACTAGCGCTTACGAGCAGTACTTC. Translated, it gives CASRRTSAYEQYF.

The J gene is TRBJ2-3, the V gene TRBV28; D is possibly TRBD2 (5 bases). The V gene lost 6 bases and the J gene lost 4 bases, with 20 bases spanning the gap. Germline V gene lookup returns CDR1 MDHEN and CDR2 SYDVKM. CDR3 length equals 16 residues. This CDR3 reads CASRPSEGRLADTQYF. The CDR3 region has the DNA TGTGCCAGCAGACCCTCCGAGGGCAGGTTAGCAGATACGCAGTATTTT.

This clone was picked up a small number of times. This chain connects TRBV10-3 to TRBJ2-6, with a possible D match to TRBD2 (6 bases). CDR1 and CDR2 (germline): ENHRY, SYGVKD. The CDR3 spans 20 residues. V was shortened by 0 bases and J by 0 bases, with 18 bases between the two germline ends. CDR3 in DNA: TGTGCCATCAGTGAGTCCCGGGGGAGGTCCTTAAGCTCTGGGGCCAACGTCCTGACTTTC. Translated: CAISESRGRSLSSGANVLTF.

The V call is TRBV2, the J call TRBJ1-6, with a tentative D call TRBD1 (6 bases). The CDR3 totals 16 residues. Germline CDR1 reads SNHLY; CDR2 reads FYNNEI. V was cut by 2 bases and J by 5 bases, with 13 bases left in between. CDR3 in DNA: TGTGCCAGCAGTGAAAGGGGGACGGATAATAATTCACCCCTCCACTTT. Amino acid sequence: CASSERGTDNNSPLHF.

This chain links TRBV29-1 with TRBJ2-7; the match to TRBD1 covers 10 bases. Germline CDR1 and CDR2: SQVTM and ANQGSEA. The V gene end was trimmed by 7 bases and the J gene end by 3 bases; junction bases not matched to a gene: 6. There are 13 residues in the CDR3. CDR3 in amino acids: CSAGRDRGYEQYF. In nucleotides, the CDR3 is TGCAGCGCCGGCCGGGACAGGGGCTACGAGCAGTACTTC.

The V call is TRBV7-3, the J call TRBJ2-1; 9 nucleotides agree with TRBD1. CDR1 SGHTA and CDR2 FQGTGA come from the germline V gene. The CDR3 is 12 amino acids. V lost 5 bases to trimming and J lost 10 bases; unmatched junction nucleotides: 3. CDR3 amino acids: CASSPGQGEQFF. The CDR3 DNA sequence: TGTGCCAGCAGCCCGGGACAGGGAGAGCAGTTCTTC.

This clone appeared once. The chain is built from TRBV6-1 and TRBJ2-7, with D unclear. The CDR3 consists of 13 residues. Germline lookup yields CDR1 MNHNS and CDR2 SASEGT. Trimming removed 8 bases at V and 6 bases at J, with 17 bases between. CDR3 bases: TGTGCCAGCGCAGGCCCGAACGATCGCGAGCAGTACTTC. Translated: CASAGPNDREQYF.

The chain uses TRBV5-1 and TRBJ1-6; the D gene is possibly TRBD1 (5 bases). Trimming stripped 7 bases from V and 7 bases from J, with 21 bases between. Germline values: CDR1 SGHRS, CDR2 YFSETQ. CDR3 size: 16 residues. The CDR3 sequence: CASQLESGLVNSPLHF. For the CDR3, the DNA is TGCGCCAGCCAACTAGAGTCGGGACTTGTGAATTCACCCCTCCACTTT.

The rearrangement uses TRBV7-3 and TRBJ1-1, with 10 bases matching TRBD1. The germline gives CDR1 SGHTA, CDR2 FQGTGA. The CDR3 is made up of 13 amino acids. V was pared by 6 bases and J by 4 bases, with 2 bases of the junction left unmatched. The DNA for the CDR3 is TGTGCCAGCAGGGGGACAGGGGCCACTGAAGCTTTCTTT. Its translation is CASRGTGATEAFF.

Here the CDR3 DNA reads TGTGCCAGCAGCAAATACCTCAACAGCGGACAGGGGATAGGCGGGGAGCTGTTTTTT. Translation gives CASSKYLNSGQGIGGELFF. V is TRBV27 and J is TRBJ2-2, with 9 bases lining up with TRBD1. The ends lost 6 bases at V and 7 bases at J; junction bases unmatched: 21. Germline V gene sequence: CDR1 MNHEY, CDR2 SMNVEV (reference sequence). The CDR3 consists of 19 residues.

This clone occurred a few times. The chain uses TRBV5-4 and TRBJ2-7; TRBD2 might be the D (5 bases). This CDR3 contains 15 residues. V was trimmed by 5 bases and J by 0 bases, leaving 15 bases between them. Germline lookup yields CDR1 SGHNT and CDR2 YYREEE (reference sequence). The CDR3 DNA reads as TGTGCCAGCAGGGCCGGGGTGTGGGACTCCTACGAGCAGTACTTC. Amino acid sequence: CASRAGVWDSYEQYF.

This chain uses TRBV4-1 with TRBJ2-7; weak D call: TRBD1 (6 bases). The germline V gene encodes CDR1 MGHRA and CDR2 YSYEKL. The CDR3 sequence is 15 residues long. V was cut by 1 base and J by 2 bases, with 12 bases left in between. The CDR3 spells CASSQASGQTYEQYF. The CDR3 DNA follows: TGCGCCAGCAGCCAAGCCTCTGGACAGACCTACGAGCAGTACTTC.

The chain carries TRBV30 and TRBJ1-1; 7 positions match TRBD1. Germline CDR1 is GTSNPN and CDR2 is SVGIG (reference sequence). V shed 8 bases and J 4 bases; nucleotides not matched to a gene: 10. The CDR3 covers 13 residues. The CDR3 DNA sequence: TGTGCCCAGGACAGTTCAGGGGGCACTGAAGCTTTCTTT. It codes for CAQDSSGGTEAFF. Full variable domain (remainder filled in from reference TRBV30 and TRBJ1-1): SQTIHQWPATLVQPVGSPLSLECTVEGTSNPNLYWYRQAAGRGLQLLFYSVGIGQISSEVPQNLSASRPQDRQFILSSKKLLLSDSGFYLCAQDSSGGTEAFFGQGTRLTVV.

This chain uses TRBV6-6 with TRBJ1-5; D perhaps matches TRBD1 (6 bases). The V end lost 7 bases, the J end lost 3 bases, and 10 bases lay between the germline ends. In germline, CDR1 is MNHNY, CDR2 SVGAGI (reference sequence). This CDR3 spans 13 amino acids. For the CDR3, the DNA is TGTGCCAGCATACCAGGGGTCAATCAGCCCCAGCATTTT. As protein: CASIPGVNQPQHF.

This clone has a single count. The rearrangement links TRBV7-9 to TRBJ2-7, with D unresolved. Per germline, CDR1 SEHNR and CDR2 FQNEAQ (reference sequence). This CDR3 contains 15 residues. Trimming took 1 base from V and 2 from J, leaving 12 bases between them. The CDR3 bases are TGTGCCAGCAGCTTAGTGGGCAGTTTAGCCTACGAGCAGTACTTC. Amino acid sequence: CASSLVGSLAYEQYF.

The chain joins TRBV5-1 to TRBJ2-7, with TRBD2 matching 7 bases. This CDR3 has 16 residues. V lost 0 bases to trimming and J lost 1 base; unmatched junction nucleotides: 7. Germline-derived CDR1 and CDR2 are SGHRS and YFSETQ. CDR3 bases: TGCGCCAGCAGCTTGGAAGGTAGCGGGCTTTCCTACGAGCAGTACTTC. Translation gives CASSLEGSGLSYEQYF. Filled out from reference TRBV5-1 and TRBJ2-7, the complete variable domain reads KAGVTQTPRYLIKTRGQQVTLSCSPISGHRSVSWYQQTPGQGLQFLFEYFSETQRNKGNFPGRFSGRQFSNSRSEMNVSTLELGDSALYLCASSLEGSGLSYEQYFGPGTRLTVT.

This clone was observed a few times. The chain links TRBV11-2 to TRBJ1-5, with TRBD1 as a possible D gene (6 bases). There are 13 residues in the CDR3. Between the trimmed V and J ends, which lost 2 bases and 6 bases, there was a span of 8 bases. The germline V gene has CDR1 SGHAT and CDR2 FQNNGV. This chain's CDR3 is CASSLRGGQPQHF. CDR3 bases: TGTGCCAGCAGCTTAAGGGGGGGTCAGCCCCAGCATTTT.

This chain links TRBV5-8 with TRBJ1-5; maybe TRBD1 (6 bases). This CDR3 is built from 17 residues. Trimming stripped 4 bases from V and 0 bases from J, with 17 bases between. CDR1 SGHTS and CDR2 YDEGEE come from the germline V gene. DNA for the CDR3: TGTGCCAGCAGCAAAGGACCCACAGGGTATAGCAATCAGCCCCAGCATTTT. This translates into CASSKGPTGYSNQPQHF. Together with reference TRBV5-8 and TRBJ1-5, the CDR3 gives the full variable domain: EAGVTQSPTHLIKTRGQQATLRCSPISGHTSVYWYQQALGLGLQFLLWYDEGEERNRGNFPPRFSGRQFPNYSSELNVNALELEDSALYLCASSKGPTGYSNQPQHFGDGTRLSIL.

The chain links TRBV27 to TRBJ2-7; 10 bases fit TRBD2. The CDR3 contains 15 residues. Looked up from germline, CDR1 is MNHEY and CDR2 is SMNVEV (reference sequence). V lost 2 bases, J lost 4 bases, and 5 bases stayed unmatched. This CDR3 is CASSLGSGRGYEQYF. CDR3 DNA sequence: TGTGCCAGCAGTTTAGGGAGCGGGAGGGGATACGAGCAGTACTTC.

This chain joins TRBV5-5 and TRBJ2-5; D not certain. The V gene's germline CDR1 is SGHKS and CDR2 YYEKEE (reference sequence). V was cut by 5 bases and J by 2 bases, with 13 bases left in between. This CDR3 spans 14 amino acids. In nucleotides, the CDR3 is TGTGCCAGCAGACAGACCCCGACGCAAGAGACCCAGTACTTC. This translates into CASRQTPTQETQYF.

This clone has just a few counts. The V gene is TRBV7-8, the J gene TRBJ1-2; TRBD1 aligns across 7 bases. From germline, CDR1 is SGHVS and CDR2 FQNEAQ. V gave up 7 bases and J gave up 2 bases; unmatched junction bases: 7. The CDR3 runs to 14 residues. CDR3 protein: CASTPGDSNYGYTF. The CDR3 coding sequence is TGTGCCAGCACCCCAGGGGACAGCAACTATGGCTACACCTTC.

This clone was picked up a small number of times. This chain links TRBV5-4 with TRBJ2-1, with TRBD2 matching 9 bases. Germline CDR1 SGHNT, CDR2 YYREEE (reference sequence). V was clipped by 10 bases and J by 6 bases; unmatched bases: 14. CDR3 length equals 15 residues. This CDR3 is CAVRWGGRGGNEQFF. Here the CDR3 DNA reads TGTGCCGTTCGGTGGGGAGGGCGGGGGGGCAATGAGCAGTTCTTC.

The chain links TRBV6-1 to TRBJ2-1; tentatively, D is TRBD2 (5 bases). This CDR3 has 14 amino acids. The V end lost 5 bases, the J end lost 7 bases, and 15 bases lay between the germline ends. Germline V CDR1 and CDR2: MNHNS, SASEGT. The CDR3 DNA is TGTGCCAGCAGTCCGGGTTCGGGGATTAATGAGCAGTTCTTC. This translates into CASSPGSGINEQFF.